Shown below are 16 T cell receptor beta chains from a single sample sequenced in a study of CD8 T cells in Susac syndrome. RNA totalling roughly 0.45 to 1 ug underwent reverse transcription with random hexamers. TCRdb independently ran MiXCR on the immunoSEQ multiplex PCR reads; one entry per CDR3 protein. The table has roughly 120,000 distinct CDR3 sequences, around 94% seen once. Sequenced sample: CD4+ T cells from PBMCs. Receptor source: a human donor with multiple sclerosis.

This chain joins TRBV18 and TRBJ2-7; D is unresolved. There are 12 residues in the CDR3. Between the trimmed V and J ends, which lost 3 bases and 2 bases, there was a span of 5 bases. CDR1 KGHSH and CDR2 LQKENI come from the germline V gene. This CDR3 reads CASSPMTYEQYF. The CDR3 DNA reads TGTGCCAGCTCACCCATGACCTACGAGCAGTACTTC.

The rearrangement uses TRBV10-3 and TRBJ2-1; 7 positions agree with TRBD2. Germline assignment: CDR1 ENHRY and CDR2 SYGVKD. The CDR3 runs to 17 residues. V was pared by 0 bases and J by 8 bases, with 13 bases of the junction left unmatched. The CDR3 DNA is TGTGCCATCAGTGAGTCGCAGCTAGCGGCAACAAGCGATGAGCAGTTCTTC. Translation: CAISESQLAATSDEQFF.

The chain combines TRBV6-6 with TRBJ1-2; D gene ambiguous. Looked up from germline, CDR1 is MNHNY and CDR2 is SVGAGI (reference sequence). The V end lost 6 bases, the J end lost 6 bases, and 17 bases lay between the germline ends. The CDR3 is made up of 14 amino acids. The DNA of the CDR3 is TGTGCCAGCAGCCCCCGGGAGGACTTGAATGGCTACACCTTC. It translates to CASSPREDLNGYTF.

The genes are TRBV12-3 or TRBV12-4 and TRBJ2-3, with D possibly called TRBD1 or TRBD2 (7 bases each). CDR3 length: 15 amino acids. Trimming pared 7 bases from V and 0 bases from J, leaving 14 bases between. The CDR3 DNA sequence: TGTGCCAGCACCCAGGGGGGAGGGAGCACAGATACGCAGTATTTT. Translated: CASTQGGGSTDTQYF.

J is TRBJ1-3 and V is TRBV6-5; D remains unclear. Germline V lookup: CDR1 MNHEY, CDR2 SVGAGI. CDR3 size: 13 residues. Trimming took off 4 bases at V and 2 bases at J, with 6 bases between the two ends. The CDR3 nucleotides are TGTGCCAGCAGTTCCGACCCTGGAAACACCATATATTTT. It specifies CASSSDPGNTIYF.

V is TRBV5-1 and J is TRBJ2-3; 7 bases line up with TRBD1. The CDR3 extends over 14 amino acids. V lost 4 bases and J lost 3; bases outside the gene matches: 5. From germline, CDR1 is SGHRS and CDR2 YFSETQ. The chain's CDR3 is CASSQGQNTDTQYF. The CDR3 region has the DNA TGCGCCAGCAGCCAGGGACAGAATACAGATACGCAGTATTTT.

The table lists this clonotype with a count of one. CDR3 sequence: CASSLGGTGQGNYGYTF. DNA for the CDR3: TGTGCCAGCAGCTTAGGGGGAACGGGACAGGGGAACTATGGCTACACCTTC. The chain couples TRBV7-2 to TRBJ1-2; 10 bases align to TRBD1. The CDR3 has 17 amino acids. J was trimmed by 2 bases and V by 1 base; bases with no gene match: 7. Per germline, CDR1 SGHTA and CDR2 FQGNSA.

The genes are TRBV15 and TRBJ1-1; 7 nucleotides agree with TRBD1. Germline CDR1 reads LNHNV; CDR2 reads YYDKDF (reference sequence). Unmatched junction bases numbered 5, after V lost 3 bases and J lost 7 bases. This CDR3 comprises 13 residues. CDR3 bases: TGTGCCACCAGCAGCCATACAGGGGTTGAAGCTTTCTTT. Protein sequence: CATSSHTGVEAFF.

The rearrangement joins TRBV19 to TRBJ2-1; weak D call: TRBD1 (6 bases). The CDR3 totals 15 residues. CDR1 and CDR2 (germline): LNHDA, SQIVND (reference sequence). V was trimmed by 7 bases and J by 7 bases, leaving 20 bases between them. The CDR3 coding sequence is TGTGCCAGTACCGAATCGAGAACAGGGCGGAATGAGCAGTTCTTC. This gives the protein CASTESRTGRNEQFF.

This clonotype was counted a few times. The chain joins TRBV12-3 or TRBV12-4 to TRBJ1-1, with TRBD1 as a possible D gene (5 bases). The CDR3 is made up of 13 amino acids. Trimming took off 4 bases at V and 1 base at J, with 7 bases between the two ends. The CDR3 DNA follows: TGTGCCAGCAGTTATGGGGGGAACACTGAAGCTTTCTTT. It specifies CASSYGGNTEAFF.

The rearrangement uses TRBV29-1 and TRBJ1-2; D is possibly TRBD1 (6 bases). The CDR3 length is 12 residues. The V and J ends lost 2 bases and 6 bases respectively, with 10 bases between them. The germline CDR1 and CDR2 sequences are SQVTM and ANQGSEA. The CDR3 loop is CSVESPGDGYTF. CDR3 coding DNA: TGCAGCGTTGAATCGCCAGGGGATGGCTACACCTTC.

The rearrangement joins TRBV7-9 to TRBJ1-4; D not resolved. CDR3 length: 15 residues. The V end was cut by 7 bases, the J end by 8 bases, with 20 bases between. Looked up from germline, CDR1 is SEHNR and CDR2 is FQNEAQ (reference sequence). CDR3 sequence: CASTKSGELGEKLFF. The CDR3 DNA reads as TGTGCCAGCACCAAATCCGGAGAGCTTGGGGAAAAACTGTTTTTT.

The chain links TRBV29-1 to TRBJ2-3, with unresolved D. Germline CDR1 reads SQVTM; CDR2 reads ANQGSEA. The V and J ends lost 8 bases and 6 bases respectively, with 12 bases between them. CDR3 size: 11 residues. The CDR3 region has the DNA TGCAGCTCCGGTTGGGCGGATACGCAGTATTTT. Protein product: CSSGWADTQYF.

The chain couples TRBV9 to TRBJ2-5; 9 bases align to TRBD2. V shed 0 bases and J 5 bases; nucleotides not matched to a gene: 8. The CDR3 sequence is 16 residues long. Germline CDR1 SGDLS, CDR2 YYNGEE. The CDR3 bases are TGTGCCAGCAGCGTAGGGGGGGCTAGCGGGGTGGAGACCCAGTACTTC. Its translation is CASSVGGASGVETQYF.

As DNA, the CDR3 is TGTGCCAGCAGTTTCCTACGTTCACCCCTCCACTTT. Translation gives CASSFLRSPLHF. The rearrangement uses TRBV6-1 and TRBJ1-6; D gene uncertain. The CDR3 consists of 12 residues. Per germline, CDR1 MNHNS and CDR2 SASEGT. V dropped 5 bases and J dropped 9 bases, with 8 bases sitting between them.

The gene calls are TRBV7-2 and TRBJ2-2, with 7 positions matching TRBD1. Trimming cost V 5 bases and J 7 bases; bases outside gene matches: 10. Germline lookup yields CDR1 SGHTA and CDR2 FQGNSA. The CDR3 runs to 15 residues. The CDR3, as DNA: TGTGCCAGCAGCCCGTTCCTCCGGGACAGCGGGGAGCTGTTTTTT. Amino acids: CASSPFLRDSGELFF.